The 10 T cell receptor beta chains in this list originate from one sample, sequenced in a study of blood T cell repertoires in COVID-19. Repertoires were generated with immunoSEQ multiplex PCR, while TCRdb's copy carries only in-frame clones and drops some. The sample records 100,000 to 150,000 clones, more than 70% being singletons. The sequenced sample consisted of peripheral blood. The receptor set was obtained from a human donor in a cohort sampled during active COVID-19.

Note on this clone: The same CDR3 also results from other DNA sequences found in this sample. The chain carries TRBV19 and TRBJ2-7, with 8 positions matching TRBD1. V shed 10 bases, J shed 2 bases, and the junction held 10 bases outside the gene matches. CDR3 length: 14 residues. CDR1 is LNHDA and CDR2 is SQIVND in the germline V gene (reference sequence). The CDR3 nucleotides read TGTGCCACCTCAGCCGGGACAGGTACCTACGAGCAGTACTTC. Protein product: CATSAGTGTYEQYF.

The chain recombines TRBV12-3 or TRBV12-4 with TRBJ1-2; 7 nucleotides match TRBD1. V trimming: 6 bases; J trimming: 3 bases; junction bases outside the gene matches: 4. This CDR3 region has 13 residues. The CDR3 spells CASSTTGDYGYTF. The CDR3 DNA reads as TGTGCCAGCAGCACCACAGGGGACTATGGCTACACCTTC.

This chain uses TRBV7-9 with TRBJ1-1, with a possible D match to TRBD1 (6 bases). Germline V CDR1 and CDR2: SEHNR, FQNEAQ (reference sequence). The CDR3 is made up of 15 amino acids. Trimming removed 5 bases at V and 1 base at J, with 14 bases between. The CDR3 DNA reads as TGTGCCAGCAGCGCCCGGGACACGGCGAACACTGAAGCTTTCTTT. Translated: CASSARDTANTEAFF.

The rearrangement uses TRBV3-1 (or the pseudogene TRBV3-2) and TRBJ2-3; a possible D gene is TRBD1 (6 bases). In germline, CDR1 is LGHDT, CDR2 YNNKEL (reference sequence). This CDR3 contains 14 residues. Trimming removed 1 base from V and 6 bases from J, with 11 bases in between. The CDR3 DNA sequence: TGTGCCAGCAGCCAAGGGGTAAGGGGGGATACGCAGTATTTT. Its protein product is CASSQGVRGDTQYF.

CDR3 bases: TGCGCCAGCAGCCCTCATCCCCCGGGACAGGGGAGAAATTCACCCCTCCACTTT. Amino acids: CASSPHPPGQGRNSPLHF. The rearrangement joins TRBV5-1 to TRBJ1-6; 10 bases are a match to TRBD1. The CDR3 loop spans 18 amino acids. V lost 4 bases to trimming and J lost 7 bases; unmatched junction nucleotides: 14. Germline values: CDR1 SGHRS, CDR2 YFSETQ.

This chain joins TRBV19 and TRBJ2-7; no firm D call. The germline CDR1 and CDR2 sequences are LNHDA and SQIVND (reference sequence). The CDR3 consists of 11 residues. Trimming left V 4 bases short and J 3 bases short, with 4 bases between. The DNA for the CDR3 is TGTGCCAGTAGTAATAGCTACGAGCAGTACTTC. Translating gives CASSNSYEQYF.

Worth noting for this clone: In the same sample, other DNA sequences code for this CDR3. The rearrangement uses TRBV19 and TRBJ2-7, with 10 bases matching TRBD1. Germline CDR1 and CDR2: LNHDA and SQIVND (reference sequence). The CDR3 totals 15 residues. The V gene end was trimmed by 1 base and the J gene end by 1 base; junction bases not matched to a gene: 1. CDR3 residues: CASSIVGQGSYEQYF. The CDR3 nucleotides are TGTGCCAGTAGTATAGTGGGACAGGGGTCCTACGAGCAGTACTTC.

This chain uses TRBV7-8 with TRBJ1-1, with 11 bases matching TRBD1. The CDR3 has 16 amino acids. Germline CDR1 reads SGHVS; CDR2 reads FQNEAQ. The junction had 5 bases not matched to a gene; V was cut back by 1 base and J by 4 bases. The CDR3 sequence is CASSLGTGGAGTEAFF. CDR3 DNA: TGTGCCAGCAGCTTAGGGACAGGGGGCGCGGGCACTGAAGCTTTCTTT.

The CDR3 loop is CASSPRDINSPLHF. The DNA of the CDR3 is TGTGCCAGCAGCCCACGGGACATTAATTCACCCCTCCACTTT. This chain connects TRBV7-9 to TRBJ1-6, with D perhaps TRBD1 (6 bases). The CDR3 has 14 residues. Trimming pared 5 bases from V and 6 bases from J, leaving 11 bases between. Germline values: CDR1 SEHNR, CDR2 FQNEAQ (reference sequence).

CDR3 region: CASRGGAEAFF. The CDR3 coding sequence is TGTGCCAGCAGGGGGGGGGCTGAAGCTTTCTTT. The chain links TRBV6-5 to TRBJ1-1, with D possibly matching TRBD1 (5 bases). Germline CDR1 is MNHEY and CDR2 is SVGAGI. Deletions cut 6 bases from V and 6 bases from J, with 8 bases between. The CDR3 spans 11 residues.